The 28 T cell receptor beta chains below were found in one sample sequenced in a study of prognosis after radiotherapy for stage I lung cancer. CDR3 of TCR beta was amplified from genomic DNA via a two-round multiplex PCR. Individual primers that were specific to each TRBV and TRBJ gene served in first-round PCR. From the multiplex PCR reads, TCRdb called clonotypes with MiXCR, one entry per CDR3 protein. The sample consists of under 20,000 distinct CDR3 sequences, around 40% of them appearing once. The sequencing here drew on PBMCs, taken before or after stereotactic body radiation therapy (not recorded which). The receptors here all came from a donor of 50 years or more with non-small cell lung cancer.

This clonotype was detected only a few times. A much more abundant neighbour one base away suggests this may be a read error. The chain couples TRBV15 to TRBJ1-2, with no clear D. In germline, CDR1 is LNHNV, CDR2 YYDKDF (reference sequence). There are 17 residues in the CDR3. V dropped 2 bases and J dropped 5 bases, with 21 bases sitting between them. As DNA, the CDR3 is TGTGCCACCAGCAGACCCGTGGAGTTAGTTCTTGGTTATGGCTACACCTTC. It translates to CATSRPVELVLGYGYTF. The full variable domain, rest sourced from reference TRBV15 and TRBJ1-2, is DAMVIQNPRYQVTQFGKPVTLSCSQTLNHNVMYWYQQKSSQAPKLLFHYYDKDFNNEADTPDNFQSRRPNTSFCFLDIRSPGLGDTAMYLCATSRPVELVLGYGYTFGSGTRLTVV.

This clonotype showed up many times. This rearrangement joins TRBV18 to TRBJ2-5; D remains ambiguous. The V and J ends lost 0 bases and 1 base respectively, with 9 bases between them. The CDR3 loop spans 15 amino acids. The germline V gene encodes CDR1 KGHSH and CDR2 LQKENI. CDR3 amino acids: CASSPPSQAQETQYF. The CDR3 DNA follows: TGTGCCAGCTCACCACCCTCGCAGGCCCAAGAGACCCAGTACTTC.

In regard to this clonotype: A much larger clonotype is one base distant, so this may be a read error. The chain combines TRBV10-3 with TRBJ2-5; no firm D call. Germline V gives CDR1 ENHRY, CDR2 SYGVKD. There are 14 residues in the CDR3. The CDR3 here is CAITSRLSQETKYF. CDR3 sequence (DNA): TGTGCCATCACCTCTAGACTGTCCCAAGAGACCAAGTACTTC.

This clonotype has more than one count but fewer than ten. A much more abundant neighbour one base away suggests this may be a read error. The chain carries TRBV12-3 or TRBV12-4 and TRBJ2-5, with 8 bases aligning to TRBD2. The CDR3 contains 18 residues. Trimming cost V 7 bases and J 5 bases; bases outside gene matches: 21. The DNA of the CDR3 is TGTGCCAGCATCTCGACCACAGCGGCGGGGGGCCTACGGGAGACCCAGTACTTC. As protein: CASISTTAAGGLRETQYF.

V is TRBV12-3 or TRBV12-4 and J is TRBJ1-2, with D possibly TRBD1 on 5 matching bases. With 4 bases removed from V and 4 bases from J, the gap between germline ends came to 10 bases. The length of the CDR3 is 13 residues. The CDR3 coding sequence is TGTGCCAGCAGTTCTGGGACCAGCTATGGCTACACCTTC. It yields the protein CASSSGTSYGYTF.

On this clonotype: A far larger clone differs by one base, so this is likely a read error. The chain couples TRBV6-4 to TRBJ2-3, with TRBD2 matching 13 bases. The CDR3 extends over 18 amino acids. Trimming removed 6 bases from V and 5 bases from J; junction bases left unmatched: 14. Germline V gene sequence: CDR1 MRHNA, CDR2 SNTAGT. The chain's CDR3 is CASSKTSGGALPKDTQYF. CDR3 DNA sequence: TGTGCCAGCAGCAAAACTAGCGGGGGGGCCCTTCCTAAAGATACGCAGTATTTT.

This clonotype was counted ten times or more. The chain uses TRBV5-6 and TRBJ2-3, with D possibly being TRBD2 (5 bases). The CDR3 is made up of 15 amino acids. CDR1 is SGHDT and CDR2 is YYEEEE in the germline V gene. Deletions cut 1 base from V and 6 bases from J, with 15 bases between. The CDR3 protein is CASSLYVRGDDTQYF. CDR3 sequence (DNA): TGTGCCAGCAGCTTGTATGTTCGGGGTGACGATACGCAGTATTTT.

This clonotype was observed many times. The chain couples TRBV5-1 to TRBJ2-7, with D possibly TRBD1 on 5 matching bases. In germline, CDR1 is SGHRS, CDR2 YFSETQ. Trimming took 0 bases from V and 4 from J, leaving 8 bases between them. This CDR3 contains 13 residues. The CDR3 here is CASSLGAGYEQYF. Here the CDR3 DNA reads TGCGCCAGCAGCTTGGGGGCAGGGTACGAGCAGTACTTC.

This chain joins TRBV12-3 or TRBV12-4 and TRBJ1-6; weak D call: TRBD1 (6 bases). CDR3 length equals 17 residues. Trimming shortened V by 5 bases and J by 0 bases, and 14 bases separated the two germline ends. This CDR3 is CASSLLGGDSYNSPLHF. DNA for the CDR3: TGTGCCAGCAGTCTCCTAGGGGGGGACTCCTATAATTCACCCCTCCACTTT.

This clonotype was picked up many times. V usage is TRBV6-5 and J usage is TRBJ1-6; 9 nucleotides line up with TRBD1. CDR3 length equals 20 residues. Trimming at V came to 2 bases and at J to 4 bases, leaving 15 bases not matched to a gene. The V gene's germline CDR1 is MNHEY and CDR2 SVGAGI. The DNA of the CDR3 is TGTGCCAGCAGTTACAGCGGGACAGGGAGTTTTAACTATTATAATTCACCCCTCCACTTT. It is translated as CASSYSGTGSFNYYNSPLHF.

The sample holds many counts of this clonotype. V and J are TRBV5-8 and TRBJ1-5, with 10 bases that match TRBD1. V dropped 4 bases and J dropped 3; count of bases not matched to a gene: 7. CDR3 length: 16 residues. Germline assignment: CDR1 SGHTS and CDR2 YDEGEE. DNA of the CDR3: TGTGCCAGCAGCGCCAGACAGGGGGCAAACAATCAGCCCCAGCATTTT. Protein product: CASSARQGANNQPQHF.

About this clonotype: A far larger clone is off by one base, so a read error is likely. CDR3 in DNA: TGTGCCAGCAGCTTGGCAGGGTACGGTTCACCCCTCCACTTT. Residues: CASSLAGYGSPLHF. The chain uses TRBV7-9 and TRBJ1-6; D might be TRBD1 (5 bases). The CDR3 extends over 14 amino acids. The germline V and J ends were trimmed by 3 bases and 9 bases, with 12 bases remaining between them. The germline CDR1 and CDR2 sequences are SEHNR and FQNEAQ (reference sequence).

This clonotype was observed at least ten times. The chain uses TRBV4-1 and TRBJ1-5, with D possibly matching TRBD1 (5 bases). CDR1 MGHRA and CDR2 YSYEKL come from the germline V gene. V lost 5 bases and J 1 base, leaving 9 bases between the germline ends. This CDR3 spans 14 amino acids. The CDR3 loop reads CASSTRDSNQPQHF. DNA for the CDR3: TGCGCCAGCAGCACCCGGGACAGCAATCAGCCCCAGCATTTT.

There are many counts of this clonotype. The J gene is TRBJ1-6, the V gene TRBV30; D call uncertain. The germline V gene has CDR1 GTSNPN and CDR2 SVGIG (reference sequence). This CDR3 comprises 13 residues. V was trimmed by 8 bases and J by 4 bases, leaving 12 bases between them. The DNA for the CDR3 is TGTGCCGTCAGGACGGATTATAATTCACCCCTCCACTTT. Residues: CAVRTDYNSPLHF.

This chain links TRBV5-1 with TRBJ1-1, with D possibly TRBD1 on 6 matching bases. The CDR3 is made up of 14 amino acids. Germline loops: CDR1 SGHRS, CDR2 YFSETQ. The V end was cut by 4 bases, the J end by 2 bases, with 12 bases between. CDR3 in amino acids: CASSLGTTNTEAFF. DNA of the CDR3: TGCGCCAGCAGCCTCGGGACAACTAACACTGAAGCTTTCTTT.

This clonotype was detected many times. The gene calls are TRBV19 and TRBJ2-5; 11 bases agree with TRBD2. In germline, CDR1 is LNHDA, CDR2 SQIVND (reference sequence). V lost 3 bases, J lost 5 bases, and 5 bases stayed unmatched. The CDR3 is 15 amino acids. The CDR3 bases are TGTGCCAGTAGTATCTCTAGCGGGGGGCATGAGACCCAGTACTTC. This sequence encodes CASSISSGGHETQYF.

By share of the sample, this clonotype is medium-sized. The rearrangement uses TRBV6-1 and TRBJ2-7; 11 bases are shared with TRBD2. CDR3 size: 16 residues. Trimming cost V 4 bases and J 5 bases; bases outside gene matches: 10. CDR1 MNHNS and CDR2 SASEGT come from the germline V gene. The CDR3 reads CASSGHLGSGRDEQYF. The CDR3, as DNA: TGTGCCAGCAGTGGCCACCTTGGTAGCGGGAGGGACGAGCAGTACTTC.

Comment on this clonotype: One junction end does not reproduce the germline sequence, and a read error may be involved. V gene TRBV27 combines with J gene TRBJ2-2, with D perhaps TRBD2 (5 bases). The CDR3 length is 15 residues. Germline V gene sequence: CDR1 MNHEY, CDR2 SMNVEV (reference sequence). The chain's CDR3 is CASSPDGVNTAELFF. DNA for the CDR3: TGTGCCAGCAGTCCCGACGGGGTCAACACCGCGGAGCTGTTTTTT.

At least ten counts were recorded for this clonotype. The chain couples TRBV10-3 to TRBJ1-1; TRBD1 matches at 10 bases. V shed 4 bases and J 4 bases; nucleotides not matched to a gene: 3. The CDR3 contains 14 residues. The germline V gene encodes CDR1 ENHRY and CDR2 SYGVKD. CDR3 sequence reads: CAISGQGAGTEAFF. The CDR3 nucleotides read TGTGCCATCAGTGGACAGGGGGCGGGCACTGAAGCTTTCTTT.

The V and J genes are TRBV11-3 and TRBJ2-3; 14 bases fit TRBD2. The CDR3 loop spans 16 amino acids. Germline assignment: CDR1 SGHNT and CDR2 YENEEA. V was clipped by 5 bases and J by 4 bases; unmatched bases: 5. CDR3 bases: TGTGCCAGCAGCCCCGGACTAGCGGGAGGACCAGATACGCAGTATTTT. Its translation: CASSPGLAGGPDTQYF. Combining the CDR3 with reference TRBV11-3 and TRBJ2-3 gives the whole variable domain EAGVVQSPRYKIIEKKQPVAFWCNPISGHNTLYWYLQNLGQGPELLIRYENEEAVDDSQLPKDRFSAERLKGVDSTLKIQPAELGDSAVYLCASSPGLAGGPDTQYFGPGTRLTVL.

This clonotype was detected ten times or more. The rearrangement joins TRBV20-1 to TRBJ1-1, with D unresolved. The ends were cut back, 5 bases at V and 3 bases at J, with 10 bases in the middle. CDR3 length equals 12 residues. Germline V gene sequence: CDR1 DFQATT, CDR2 SNEGSKA (reference sequence). In DNA form, the CDR3 reads TGCAGTGCTGAGTTGGCGGACACTGAAGCTTTCTTT. Amino acid sequence: CSAELADTEAFF.

Notes on this clonotype: A read error may explain this, as a much larger clone is one base away. The genes are TRBV25-1 and TRBJ2-5; perhaps TRBD2 as D (6 bases). Germline V gives CDR1 MGHDK, CDR2 SYGVNS. The CDR3 sequence is 16 residues long. Trimming removed 4 bases from V and 1 base from J, with 16 bases in between. CDR3 loop: CASSAIDCGVQETQYF. The CDR3 DNA follows: TGTGCCAGCAGTGCCATCGATTGCGGGGTCCAAGAGACCCAGTACTTC. The variable domain in full, with the rest retrieved from reference TRBV25-1 and TRBJ2-5, is EADIYQTPRYLVIGTGKKITLECSQTMGHDKMYWYQQDPGMELHLIHYSYGVNSTEKGDLSSESTVSRIRTEHFPLTLESARPSHTSQYLCASSAIDCGVQETQYFGPGTRLLVL.

By share, this clonotype counts as hyperexpanded (1% or more). This chain joins TRBV28 and TRBJ2-7; D might be TRBD2 (5 bases). The CDR3 sequence is 13 residues long. CDR1 and CDR2 (germline): MDHEN, SYDVKM. Trimming removed 7 bases at V and 4 bases at J, with 14 bases between. The CDR3: CASMVGIGYEQYF. Here the CDR3 DNA reads TGTGCCAGCATGGTCGGGATTGGGTACGAGCAGTACTTC.

In its sample, this clonotype was seen many times. V gene TRBV7-2 combines with J gene TRBJ2-5; TRBD2 matches 9 bases. The CDR3 loop spans 18 amino acids. Germline V gene data show CDR1 as SGHTA and CDR2 as FQGNSA. J lost 4 bases, V lost 4 bases, and 16 bases had no gene match. The DNA of the CDR3 is TGTGCCAGCAGCTCGACTATTAGGGCGGGACTAGCCCCAGAGACCCAGTACTTC. It encodes CASSSTIRAGLAPETQYF. The complete variable domain, with remaining parts taken from reference TRBV7-2 and TRBJ2-5, reads GAGVSQSPSNKVTEKGKDVELRCDPISGHTALYWYRQSLGQGLEFLIYFQGNSAPDKSGLPSDRFSAERTGGSVSTLTIQRTQQEDSAVYLCASSSTIRAGLAPETQYFGPGTRLLVL.

This clonotype was picked up a small number of times. The V and J genes are TRBV11-1 and TRBJ2-7; D not resolved. The V gene's germline CDR1 is SGHAT and CDR2 FQDESV (reference sequence). CDR3 length: 13 amino acids. With 2 bases removed from V and 3 bases from J, the gap between germline ends came to 8 bases. CDR3 coding DNA: TGTGCCAGCAGCTTAAACAGTCTCTACGAGCAGTACTTC. Protein sequence: CASSLNSLYEQYF.

The chain links TRBV27 to TRBJ2-7; TRBD1 or TRBD2 may be the D gene (5 bases each). The V end was cut by 5 bases, the J end by 7 bases, with 15 bases between. The germline CDR1 and CDR2 sequences are MNHEY and SMNVEV (reference sequence). The length of the CDR3 is 13 residues. The CDR3 bases are TGTGCCAGCAGTCCCCTGGGGGTTAGGGAGCAGTACTTC. It is translated as CASSPLGVREQYF.

The chain couples TRBV7-2 to TRBJ2-7; D is unclear. Germline CDR1 reads SGHTA; CDR2 reads FQGNSA. V was cut by 5 bases and J by 5 bases, with 16 bases left in between. The CDR3 runs to 14 residues. CDR3 coding DNA: TGTGCCAGCAGCATAGGTCGAGTAGGCCACGAGCAGTACTTC. This translates into CASSIGRVGHEQYF.

This clonotype was observed at least ten times. The chain combines TRBV20-1 with TRBJ1-6; D not resolved. CDR3 size: 14 residues. V gave up 5 bases and J gave up 5 bases, with 13 bases separating them. Germline V gene sequence: CDR1 DFQATT, CDR2 SNEGSKA (reference sequence). CDR3 sequence: CSAHNRENNSPLHF. CDR3 coding DNA: TGCAGTGCTCATAACCGGGAGAATAATTCACCCCTCCACTTT.